This T cell receptor (beta chain) appears in the sequencing data of a study of T-cell reconstitution after alpha-beta-depleted transplantation in children (dated by TCRdb to the mid-2010s). At the level of the whole study: The study quantitatively tracked T-cell immune reconstitution after TCRalphabeta/CD19-depleted allogeneic hematopoietic cell transplantation in children using TCR repertoire profiling.

The V and J ends are trimmed by 3 bases and 1 base, leaving 9 bases between them. The CDR3 sequence holds 13 residues, the cysteine and phenylalanine included. Of all the DNA, just the CDR3 is kept, 39 bases in frame from base 1. The germline V gene (reference sequence) provides CDR1 GTSNPN and CDR2 SVGIG. At least ten counts were recorded for this clonotype. The antigen this receptor binds is unknown. Per-base qualities were not stored, and no clone one base away is much larger. Libraries came from PCR. For sequencing, an Illumina HiSeq 2500 was employed. TCR library preparation used molecular barcoding, with unique molecular identifiers applied to normalize quantification of the TCRbeta repertoire. In TCRdb, the public reads were trimmed at Q25 with fastp and aligned with MiXCR, with productive beta chains retained. Each entry is one CDR3 protein sequence, shown with its most common DNA and genes. This sample lists about 240,000 distinct CDR3 sequences; more than 10% were detected once. The ten largest account for roughly 2.6% of the sample.

The sequence links TRBV30 to TRBJ1-1, with the identity of the D gene unclear. The TCR comes from a human donor who donated a stem cell graft to a child with acute lymphoblastic leukemia. The specimen comprised PBMCs from the stem cell graft donor, sampled from the stem cell graft. The CDR3 amino acid sequence is: CAWSGRANTEAFF. The nucleotides read TGTGCCTGGAGCGGGCGAGCGAACACTGAAGCTTTCTTT.